These 27 T cell receptor beta chains were all obtained from the same sample, sequenced in a study of T cell responses to AZD1222 COVID-19 vaccine. TCRdb's table, derived via immunoSEQ multiplex PCR, lists solely in-frame clones and lacks some. The sample lists about 200,000 clones, about 92% seen once, with 3.6% in the top ten. This specimen consisted of peripheral blood, obtained 28 days after the second dose of the MenACWY control vaccine. The receptors were gathered from an adult who received the MenACWY meningococcal vaccine as a control.

The chain joins TRBV7-6 to TRBJ2-7, with 13 bases that match TRBD2. V shed 1 base and J 0 bases; nucleotides not matched to a gene: 0. Germline CDR1 is SGHVS and CDR2 is FNYEAQ. The CDR3 is 16 residues long. CDR3 loop: CASSLGTSGSSYEQYF. CDR3 coding DNA: TGTGCCAGCAGCTTAGGGACTAGCGGGAGCTCCTACGAGCAGTACTTC.

V is TRBV7-7 and J is TRBJ2-7, with 8 bases aligning to TRBD1. CDR1 is SSHAT and CDR2 is FNYEAQ in the germline V gene (reference sequence). Losses at the gene ends were 1 base for V and 1 base for J; bases not matched to a gene: 0. The CDR3 runs to 14 residues. The CDR3 sequence: CASSLGTGSYEQYF. The CDR3 coding sequence is TGTGCCAGCAGCTTAGGGACAGGGTCCTACGAGCAGTACTTC.

V and J are TRBV5-6 and TRBJ1-2; D is undetermined. The CDR3 has 14 amino acids. Deletions cut 1 base from V and 4 bases from J, with 11 bases between. The germline CDR1 and CDR2 sequences are SGHDT and YYEEEE. CDR3 residues: CASSLFSGSYGYTF. DNA for the CDR3: TGTGCCAGCAGCTTGTTTTCCGGCAGCTATGGCTACACCTTC.

This rearrangement joins TRBV6-5 to TRBJ1-4; unclear D gene. Per germline, CDR1 MNHEY and CDR2 SVGAGI. The CDR3 runs 14 residues. V lost 0 bases and J 3 bases, leaving 5 bases between the germline ends. CDR3 loop: CASSYSSANEKLFF. CDR3 nucleotide sequence: TGTGCCAGCAGTTACTCTAGCGCTAATGAAAAACTGTTTTTT.

This clone was detected only once. The identical CDR3 is also encoded by other nucleotide sequences in the sample. V usage is TRBV6-5 and J usage is TRBJ1-1; no clear D gene. The CDR3 totals 11 residues. With 5 bases removed from V and 3 bases from J, the gap between germline ends came to 4 bases. CDR1 and CDR2 (germline): MNHEY, SVGAGI. The CDR3 protein is CASSRDTEAFF. As DNA, the CDR3 is TGTGCCAGCAGTAGGGACACTGAAGCTTTCTTT.

The chain joins TRBV9 to TRBJ1-2; D may be TRBD1 (5 bases). CDR3 length: 13 amino acids. Trimming shortened V by 0 bases and J by 8 bases, and 11 bases separated the two germline ends. Germline lookup yields CDR1 SGDLS and CDR2 YYNGEE. CDR3 protein: CASSVGVGVGYTF. In nucleotides, the CDR3 is TGTGCCAGCAGCGTAGGGGTGGGGGTCGGCTACACCTTC.

The rearrangement joins TRBV3-1 (or the pseudogene TRBV3-2) to TRBJ2-2; D tentatively fits TRBD1 or TRBD2 (5 bases each). The CDR3 is 16 residues long. The V gene's germline CDR1 is LGHDT and CDR2 YNNKEL (reference sequence). With 1 base removed from V and 3 bases from J, the gap between germline ends came to 12 bases. For the CDR3, the DNA is TGTGCCAGCAGCCAAGTCTCCGGGGCGGACACCGGGGAGCTGTTTTTT. Protein product: CASSQVSGADTGELFF.

This clone was observed a single time. The chain joins TRBV5-1 to TRBJ2-1, with D tentatively TRBD2 (6 bases). This CDR3 has 12 amino acids. Between the trimmed V and J ends, which lost 5 bases and 5 bases, there was a span of 8 bases. Germline V gives CDR1 SGHRS, CDR2 YFSETQ. The CDR3 DNA reads as TGCGCCAGCAGGCGGGACCACAATGAGCAGTTCTTC. Amino acid sequence: CASRRDHNEQFF.

This chain uses TRBV30 with TRBJ1-2, with D tentatively TRBD1 (6 bases). The CDR3 is 15 amino acids. Trimming took off 1 base at V and 7 bases at J, with 19 bases between the two ends. Germline values: CDR1 GTSNPN, CDR2 SVGIG (reference sequence). The CDR3 region is CAWSATSGDISGYTF. In DNA form, the CDR3 reads TGTGCCTGGAGTGCCACTAGTGGGGACATAAGTGGCTACACCTTC.

The chain uses TRBV27 and TRBJ2-7, with 10 positions matching TRBD1. Germline V gene data show CDR1 as MNHEY and CDR2 as SMNVEV (reference sequence). J was trimmed by 5 bases and V by 5 bases; bases with no gene match: 9. The length of the CDR3 is 15 residues. The CDR3 bases are TGTGCCAGCAGTCAGACAGGGGGCGGCGGCGACGAGCAGTACTTC. Its protein is CASSQTGGGGDEQYF.

The genes are TRBV28 and TRBJ1-2, with D possibly being TRBD1 (6 bases). V shed 6 bases and J shed 6 bases, with 11 bases lying between them. In germline, CDR1 is MDHEN, CDR2 SYDVKM. The CDR3 extends over 12 amino acids. The DNA for the CDR3 is TGTGCCAGCAGATCAAACAGGGATGGCTACACCTTC. It yields the protein CASRSNRDGYTF.

The chain joins TRBV9 to TRBJ2-3; D remains unclear. V gave up 3 bases and J gave up 2 bases, with 10 bases separating them. Germline V gene sequence: CDR1 SGDLS, CDR2 YYNGEE. The CDR3 extends over 14 amino acids. CDR3: CASSEEGYTDTQYF. The CDR3 DNA reads TGTGCCAGCAGCGAGGAAGGTTACACAGATACGCAGTATTTT.

This chain connects TRBV7-2 to TRBJ1-5, with D possibly matching TRBD1 (6 bases). Germline V gives CDR1 SGHTA, CDR2 FQGNSA. The V end lost 2 bases, the J end lost 7 bases, and 12 bases lay between the germline ends. This CDR3 region has 14 residues. The CDR3: CASSLWGGEQPQHF. DNA for the CDR3: TGTGCCAGCAGCTTATGGGGGGGCGAGCAGCCCCAGCATTTT.

The count of this clone is one. The chain combines TRBV2 with TRBJ2-4; D tentatively reads TRBD1 or TRBD2 (5 bases each). Trimming stripped 3 bases from V and 6 bases from J, with 9 bases between. This CDR3 has 13 amino acids. Germline CDR1 SNHLY, CDR2 FYNNEI. As DNA, the CDR3 is TGTGCCAGCAGTGATGCAGGGAGAAACATTCAGTACTTC. This encodes CASSDAGRNIQYF.

The chain has TRBV19 and TRBJ1-2, with D unclear. Germline loops: CDR1 LNHDA, CDR2 SQIVND (reference sequence). CDR3 length: 15 residues. V lost 4 bases to trimming and J lost 5 bases, with 17 bases between them. CDR3 in amino acids: CASSNPRDSWYGYTF. As DNA, the CDR3 is TGTGCCAGTAGTAACCCCCGTGATTCTTGGTATGGCTACACCTTC. Complete variable domain (other parts from reference TRBV19 and TRBJ1-2): DGGITQSPKYLFRKEGQNVTLSCEQNLNHDAMYWYRQDPGQGLRLIYYSQIVNDFQKGDIAEGYSVSREKKESFPLTVTSAQKNPTAFYLCASSNPRDSWYGYTFGSGTRLTVV.

This chain uses TRBV28 with TRBJ1-1, with D unclear. Trimming took off 6 bases at V and 0 bases at J, with 14 bases between the two ends. Per germline, CDR1 MDHEN and CDR2 SYDVKM. CDR3 length equals 15 residues. This CDR3 is CASSRLAGMNTEAFF. CDR3 DNA sequence: TGTGCCAGCAGCAGACTCGCTGGGATGAACACTGAAGCTTTCTTT. Full variable domain (rest looked up from reference TRBV28 and TRBJ1-1): DVKVTQSSRYLVKRTGEKVFLECVQDMDHENMFWYRQDPGLGLRLIYFSYDVKMKEKGDIPEGYSVSREKKERFSLILESASTNQTSMYLCASSRLAGMNTEAFFGQGTRLTVV.

The rearrangement joins TRBV6-1 to TRBJ1-3, with D uncertain. V was shortened by 3 bases and J by 3 bases, with 15 bases between the two germline ends. CDR1 and CDR2 (germline): MNHNS, SASEGT. The CDR3 consists of 16 residues. In DNA, the CDR3 is TGTGCCAGCAGTGAGACATCGGGCCGGAATGGAAACACCATATATTTT. Amino acids: CASSETSGRNGNTIYF.

The chain links TRBV20-1 to TRBJ2-7; TRBD2 matches at 13 bases. CDR3 length equals 15 residues. The J segment lost 5 bases and the V segment lost 3 bases, leaving 7 bases of the junction unmatched. Looked up from germline, CDR1 is DFQATT and CDR2 is SNEGSKA (reference sequence). CDR3 sequence reads: CSASQLAGGLDEQYF. The CDR3 bases are TGCAGTGCTAGTCAACTAGCGGGAGGGTTAGACGAGCAGTACTTC.

This clone was seen a single time. The V call is TRBV7-2, the J call TRBJ2-7, with 11 bases aligning to TRBD2. The J segment lost 0 bases and the V segment lost 10 bases, leaving 5 bases of the junction unmatched. In germline, CDR1 is SGHTA, CDR2 FQGNSA. The CDR3 loop spans 14 amino acids. The DNA for the CDR3 is TGTGCCATCGACACTAGCGGGAGCTCCTACGAGCAGTACTTC. Protein sequence: CAIDTSGSSYEQYF.

This clone was picked up one time. V and J are TRBV10-3 and TRBJ2-3; 8 nucleotides line up with TRBD2. CDR3 length: 15 residues. V dropped 6 bases and J dropped 3; count of bases not matched to a gene: 8. The germline CDR1 and CDR2 sequences are ENHRY and SYGVKD. The CDR3 DNA follows: TGTGCCATCAGGACGGGACTAGGGTTAACAGATACGCAGTATTTT. As protein: CAIRTGLGLTDTQYF.

J is TRBJ1-2 and V is TRBV7-9; 7 bases agree with TRBD1. With 5 bases clipped from V and 6 bases from J, the junction kept 9 bases outside the gene matches. This CDR3 is 14 amino acids long. Germline CDR1 SEHNR, CDR2 FQNEAQ (reference sequence). The CDR3 loop reads CASSETQGRDGYTF. In nucleotides, the CDR3 is TGTGCCAGCAGCGAGACACAGGGGAGGGATGGCTACACCTTC.

This clone was counted a single time. This rearrangement joins TRBV15 to TRBJ2-7; the D gene is possibly TRBD2 (6 bases). Between the trimmed V and J ends, which lost 1 base and 1 base, there was a span of 11 bases. The CDR3 has 15 amino acids. CDR1 is LNHNV, CDR2 YYDKDF, per germline (reference sequence). CDR3 residues: CATSRVPGLSYEQYF. The DNA of the CDR3 is TGTGCCACCAGCAGAGTCCCAGGACTATCCTACGAGCAGTACTTC.

The chain couples TRBV12-1 to TRBJ2-7; TRBD2 reflects the table's D call only, with no check against the DNA. TRBV12-1 is an annotated pseudogene. This CDR3 contains 15 residues. CDR3 amino acids: CASSRLAGEVNEQYF. DNA for the CDR3: TGTGCCAGCAGTAGACTAGCGGGAGAGGTTAACGAGCAGTACTTC.

CDR3 DNA: TGTGCCTGGAGCGCCGCCGTACAGGGTAGGGAGTTCTTC. This gives the protein CAWSAAVQGREFF. V usage is TRBV30 and J usage is TRBJ2-1; maybe TRBD1 (6 bases). Per the germline V gene, CDR1 is GTSNPN and CDR2 is SVGIG (reference sequence). Trimming left V 3 bases short and J 14 bases short, with 20 bases between. This CDR3 comprises 13 residues.

The chain links TRBV7-9 to TRBJ1-1; D remains unclear. CDR1 is SEHNR and CDR2 is FQNEAQ in the germline V gene (reference sequence). V was cut by 3 bases and J by 4 bases, with 9 bases left in between. The CDR3 is 13 amino acids. This CDR3 reads CASSFTSSTEAFF. CDR3 DNA: TGTGCCAGCAGCTTCACGTCGAGCACTGAAGCTTTCTTT.

The V and J genes are TRBV7-9 and TRBJ1-2, with 10 bases identical to TRBD1. Germline V gene data show CDR1 as SEHNR and CDR2 as FQNEAQ (reference sequence). The V segment lost 2 bases and the J segment 4 bases; nucleotides outside the gene matches: 4. The CDR3 covers 15 residues. The CDR3 nucleotides are TGTGCCAGCAGCTTACCGACAGGGGGCCCCTATGGCTACACCTTC. Translating gives CASSLPTGGPYGYTF.

This chain uses TRBV27 with TRBJ2-7, with D unresolved. The V end was cut by 0 bases, the J end by 3 bases, with 9 bases between. Germline loops: CDR1 MNHEY, CDR2 SMNVEV (reference sequence). The CDR3 spans 14 residues. CDR3 coding DNA: TGTGCCAGCAGTTTATCTCTTTCCCACTACGAGCAGTACTTC. Its translation is CASSLSLSHYEQYF.